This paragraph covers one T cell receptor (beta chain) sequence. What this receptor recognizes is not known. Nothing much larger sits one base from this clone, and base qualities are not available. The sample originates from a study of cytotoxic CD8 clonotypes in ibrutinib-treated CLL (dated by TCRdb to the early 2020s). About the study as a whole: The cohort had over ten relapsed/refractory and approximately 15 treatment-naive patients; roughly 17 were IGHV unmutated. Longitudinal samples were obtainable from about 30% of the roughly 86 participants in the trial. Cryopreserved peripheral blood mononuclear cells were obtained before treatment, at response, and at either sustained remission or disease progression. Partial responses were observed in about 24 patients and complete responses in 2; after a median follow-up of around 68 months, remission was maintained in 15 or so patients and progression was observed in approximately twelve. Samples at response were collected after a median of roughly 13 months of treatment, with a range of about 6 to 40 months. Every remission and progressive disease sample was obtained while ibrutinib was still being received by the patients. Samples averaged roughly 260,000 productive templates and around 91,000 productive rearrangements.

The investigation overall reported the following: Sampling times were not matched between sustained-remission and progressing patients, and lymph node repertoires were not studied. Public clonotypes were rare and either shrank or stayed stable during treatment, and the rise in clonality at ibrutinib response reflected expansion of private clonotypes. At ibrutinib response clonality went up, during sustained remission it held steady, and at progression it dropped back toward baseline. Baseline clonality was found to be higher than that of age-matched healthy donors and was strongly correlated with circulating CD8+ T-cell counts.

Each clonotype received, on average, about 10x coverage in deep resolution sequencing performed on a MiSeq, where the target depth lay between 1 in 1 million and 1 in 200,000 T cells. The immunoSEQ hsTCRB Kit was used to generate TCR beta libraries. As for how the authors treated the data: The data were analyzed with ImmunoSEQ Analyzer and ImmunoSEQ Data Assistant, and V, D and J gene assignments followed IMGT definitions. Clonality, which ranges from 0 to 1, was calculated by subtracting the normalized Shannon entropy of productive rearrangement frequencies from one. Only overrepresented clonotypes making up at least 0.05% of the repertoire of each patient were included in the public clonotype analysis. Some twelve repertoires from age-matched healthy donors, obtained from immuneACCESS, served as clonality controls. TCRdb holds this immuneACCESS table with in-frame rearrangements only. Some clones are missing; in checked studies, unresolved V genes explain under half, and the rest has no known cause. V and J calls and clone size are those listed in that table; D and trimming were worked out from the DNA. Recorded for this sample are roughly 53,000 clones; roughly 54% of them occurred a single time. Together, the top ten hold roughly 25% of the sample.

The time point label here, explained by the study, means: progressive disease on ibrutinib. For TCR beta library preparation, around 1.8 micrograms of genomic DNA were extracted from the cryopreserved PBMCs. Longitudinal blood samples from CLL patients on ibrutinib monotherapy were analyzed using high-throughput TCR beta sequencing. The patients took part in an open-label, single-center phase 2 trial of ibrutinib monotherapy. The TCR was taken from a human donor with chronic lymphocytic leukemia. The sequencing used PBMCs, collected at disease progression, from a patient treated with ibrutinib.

The DNA reads TGTGCCAGCAGTGACGGGGGGCTAAACACAGATACGCAGTATTTT. Its product reads: CASSDGGLNTDTQYF. Recombination connected TRBV6-1 to TRBJ2-3; a weak D assignment points to TRBD2 (7 bases agree). For CDR1 and CDR2, the germline V gene lists MNHNS and SASEGT. V drops 3 bases and J drops 2 bases, leaving 12 bases in between. The CDR3 spans 15 residues, from the cysteine through the phenylalanine. The retained sequence is limited to the CDR3, 45 bases, with the frame set at the first base.